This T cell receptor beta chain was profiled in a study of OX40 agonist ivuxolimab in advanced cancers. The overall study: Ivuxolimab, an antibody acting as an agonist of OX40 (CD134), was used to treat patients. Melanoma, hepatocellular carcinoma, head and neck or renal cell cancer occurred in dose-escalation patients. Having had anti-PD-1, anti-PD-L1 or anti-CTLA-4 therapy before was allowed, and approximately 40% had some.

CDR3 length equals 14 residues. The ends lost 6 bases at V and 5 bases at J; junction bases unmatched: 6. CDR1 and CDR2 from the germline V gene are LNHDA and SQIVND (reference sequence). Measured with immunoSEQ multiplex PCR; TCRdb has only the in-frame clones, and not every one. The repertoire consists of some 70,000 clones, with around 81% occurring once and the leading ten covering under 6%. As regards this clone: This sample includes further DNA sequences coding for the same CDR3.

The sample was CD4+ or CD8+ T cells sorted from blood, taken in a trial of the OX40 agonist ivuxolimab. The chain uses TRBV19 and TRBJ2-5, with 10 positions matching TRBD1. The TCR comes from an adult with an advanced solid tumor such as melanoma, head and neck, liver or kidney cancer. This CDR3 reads CASRRTGGSETQYF. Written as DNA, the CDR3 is TGTGCCAGTAGAAGGACAGGGGGAAGTGAGACCCAGTACTTC.